This TCR beta chain appears in the sequencing data of a study of cytomegalovirus exposure and HLA in healthy donors. Germline V gene sequence: CDR1 MNHEY, CDR2 SVGAGI. J gave up 4 bases and V 3 bases, and 8 bases lay outside the gene matches. CDR3 length: 16 residues. The sample holds a few counts of this clone. Its antigen is currently unknown. Study observations and caveats: CMV antigen specificity was confirmed in vitro for a few CMV-associated chains.

The primer mix had 60 Vbeta and 13 Jbeta primers. Profiled with immunoSEQ multiplex PCR; TCRdb holds only in-frame clones, not every one. The sample shows 90,000 to 140,000 clones, around 80% of them seen only once. At the time of sampling, donors were nominally healthy, though unrecorded immune exposures were likely. The sequence came from a man aged 30 to 39 in good health and CMV-seropositive. The sample was PBMCs. The J gene is TRBJ1-2, the V gene TRBV6-5; 10 bases fit TRBD1. The CDR3 loop is CASSYVRTGGGYGYTF. The CDR3 DNA reads as TGTGCCAGCAGTTATGTAAGGACAGGGGGAGGCTATGGCTACACCTTC.